These 15 T cell receptor beta chains share one sample of origin, sequenced in a study of PD-L1 blockade in urothelial cancer. The time point is: peripheral blood 6 weeks after treatment start. Some clones are missing from TCRdb's copy, which holds only in-frame ones; the method was immunoSEQ multiplex PCR. Among around 30,000 clones listed, roughly 80% were seen once. The source was PBMCs, collected around atezolizumab (anti-PD-L1) treatment. The receptors originated from an older man with urothelial cancer.

The chain employs TRBV19 and TRBJ1-2; no firm D call. There are 12 residues in the CDR3. V was trimmed by 6 bases and J by 8 bases, leaving 13 bases between them. The germline gives CDR1 LNHDA, CDR2 SQIVND (reference sequence). The CDR3 spells CASSTGELGYTF. In DNA, the CDR3 is TGTGCCAGTAGCACCGGGGAACTCGGCTACACCTTC.

The chain carries TRBV7-9 and TRBJ1-4; tentatively, D is TRBD1 (5 bases). Germline CDR1 reads SEHNR; CDR2 reads FQNEAQ (reference sequence). V was clipped by 4 bases and J by 5 bases, with 14 bases between them. The CDR3 extends over 15 amino acids. DNA for the CDR3: TGTGCCAGCAGCTCCAACCGGGAGGGGAATGAAAAACTGTTTTTT. Its translation is CASSSNREGNEKLFF. Using reference TRBV7-9 and TRBJ1-4 for the parts outside the CDR3, the full variable domain is DTGVSQNPRHKITKRGQNVTFRCDPISEHNRLYWYRQTLGQGPEFLTYFQNEAQLEKSRLLSDRFSAERPKGSFSTLEIQRTEQGDSAMYLCASSSNREGNEKLFFGSGTQLSVL.

This clone has a single count. The chain uses TRBV7-2 and TRBJ2-5; tentative D call: TRBD1 (5 bases). This CDR3 has 13 amino acids. Germline V gene sequence: CDR1 SGHTA, CDR2 FQGNSA. The V end was cut by 4 bases, the J end by 5 bases, with 11 bases between. CDR3 in amino acids: CASSSRVGETQYF. The CDR3 coding sequence is TGTGCCAGCAGCTCCAGGGTCGGGGAGACCCAGTACTTC.

The chain uses TRBV18 and TRBJ2-7, with D tentatively TRBD1 (6 bases). Between the trimmed V and J ends, which lost 3 bases and 0 bases, there was a span of 9 bases. In germline, CDR1 is KGHSH, CDR2 LQKENI. The CDR3 is made up of 14 amino acids. The CDR3: CASSPRQDSYEQYF. The CDR3 nucleotides read TGTGCCAGCTCACCTCGACAGGACTCCTACGAGCAGTACTTC. The full variable domain, completed using reference TRBV18 and TRBJ2-7, is NAGVMQNPRHLVRRRGQEARLRCSPMKGHSHVYWYRQLPEEGLKFMVYLQKENIIDESGMPKERFSAEFPKEGPSILRIQQVVRGDSAAYFCASSPRQDSYEQYFGPGTRLTVT.

The CDR3 DNA is TGTGCCAGCAGTGGGACAGGTTTAGATACGCAGTATTTT. Residues: CASSGTGLDTQYF. J is TRBJ2-3 and V is TRBV6-1; the match to TRBD1 covers 7 bases. CDR3 length: 13 amino acids. Germline V lookup: CDR1 MNHNS, CDR2 SASEGT. V lost 4 bases to trimming and J lost 5 bases; unmatched junction nucleotides: 3.

The V call is TRBV18, the J call TRBJ1-5; D gene uncertain. The CDR3 extends over 14 amino acids. V lost 10 bases and J 0 bases, leaving 13 bases between the germline ends. CDR1 and CDR2 (germline): KGHSH, LQKENI. CDR3 DNA: TGTGCCACCAGAGCAGGTAATAGCAATCAGCCCCAGCATTTT. It encodes CATRAGNSNQPQHF.

The chain employs TRBV5-1 and TRBJ1-1; no firm D call. The germline V gene encodes CDR1 SGHRS and CDR2 YFSETQ. This CDR3 comprises 16 residues. Trimming took 0 bases from V and 0 from J, leaving 12 bases between them. The CDR3: CASSLAGFSMNTEAFF. CDR3 sequence (DNA): TGCGCCAGCAGCTTGGCGGGATTCTCTATGAACACTGAAGCTTTCTTT.

This clone has a single count. The rearrangement uses TRBV29-1 and TRBJ2-7, with 10 positions matching TRBD1. The CDR3 is made up of 12 amino acids. The J segment lost 7 bases and the V segment lost 4 bases, leaving 4 bases of the junction unmatched. Germline V gives CDR1 SQVTM, CDR2 ANQGSEA. The chain's CDR3 is CSVGQGAGEQYF. As DNA, the CDR3 is TGCAGCGTTGGACAGGGGGCGGGAGAGCAGTACTTC.

This clone was recorded once. The chain joins TRBV18 to TRBJ1-6; TRBD1 is a possible D gene (5 bases). V shed 0 bases and J shed 10 bases, with 16 bases lying between them. Germline values: CDR1 KGHSH, CDR2 LQKENI. This CDR3 is built from 16 residues. The CDR3 sequence is CASSPPDSAGRSPLHF. The CDR3 coding sequence is TGTGCCAGCTCACCACCGGATTCCGCAGGGCGGTCACCCCTCCACTTT.

This chain links TRBV7-2 with TRBJ1-3, with 7 nucleotides matching TRBD1. Germline V lookup: CDR1 SGHTA, CDR2 FQGNSA. Trimming removed 1 base from V and 4 bases from J; junction bases left unmatched: 10. The CDR3 consists of 17 residues. The DNA of the CDR3 is TGTGCCAGCAGCTTAGAAAACAGGGGCGCTTGGGGAAACACCATATATTTT. Translating gives CASSLENRGAWGNTIYF.

The chain employs TRBV27 and TRBJ2-1; D is perhaps TRBD2 (5 bases). The CDR3 is 13 amino acids. V lost 3 bases, J lost 8 bases, and 11 bases lay in between. The germline CDR1 and CDR2 sequences are MNHEY and SMNVEV (reference sequence). CDR3 region: CASSLASGHEQFF. The DNA for the CDR3 is TGTGCCAGCAGTTTGGCCAGCGGACATGAGCAGTTCTTC.

This clone was counted a few times. V and J are TRBV4-1 and TRBJ1-1; 7 bases are shared with TRBD1. Per the germline V gene, CDR1 is MGHRA and CDR2 is YSYEKL. V dropped 0 bases and J dropped 10; count of bases not matched to a gene: 8. The CDR3 consists of 14 residues. CDR3 nucleotide sequence: TGCGCCAGCAGCCAAGATACCGGGACAGTGGGAGCTTTCTTT. It encodes CASSQDTGTVGAFF.

This chain joins TRBV28 and TRBJ1-2; TRBD1 matches 9 bases. The CDR3 extends over 15 amino acids. V lost 3 bases and J lost 8; bases outside the gene matches: 10. Per germline, CDR1 MDHEN and CDR2 SYDVKM. The CDR3 bases are TGTGCCAGCAGTTTGGAAAGGACAGGGGAGCGGGGCTACACCTTC. Translating gives CASSLERTGERGYTF.

The chain uses TRBV27 and TRBJ1-4; a weak D match, TRBD1 (5 bases). Per germline, CDR1 MNHEY and CDR2 SMNVEV (reference sequence). The CDR3 is made up of 16 amino acids. V lost 5 bases and J lost 8, with 21 bases in between. The CDR3 reads CASSINGGGFGEKLFF. The CDR3 bases are TGTGCCAGCAGTATTAACGGGGGAGGGTTTGGGGAAAAACTGTTTTTT.

This rearrangement joins TRBV15 to TRBJ2-1; 8 nucleotides line up with TRBD1. The germline V gene has CDR1 LNHNV and CDR2 YYDKDF (reference sequence). V dropped 5 bases and J dropped 6; count of bases not matched to a gene: 6. The CDR3 has 14 residues. The CDR3 DNA reads TGTGCCACCAGCCGGGGACAGGAGGGCAATGAGCAGTTCTTC. This sequence encodes CATSRGQEGNEQFF.